This passage covers 32 T cell receptor beta chains from one sample sequenced in a study of OX40 agonist ivuxolimab in advanced cancers. The assay was immunoSEQ multiplex PCR, and TCRdb's table has in-frame clones only and misses some. The data contain roughly 28,000 clones, around three quarters of them singletons. Sample: CD4+ or CD8+ T cells sorted from blood, taken in a trial of the OX40 agonist ivuxolimab. These receptors originate from an adult with an advanced solid tumor such as melanoma, head and neck, liver or kidney cancer.

The V and J genes are TRBV27 and TRBJ2-2, with D perhaps matching TRBD1 (5 bases). Trimming shortened V by 5 bases and J by 1 base, and 14 bases separated the two germline ends. The germline gives CDR1 MNHEY, CDR2 SMNVEV (reference sequence). This CDR3 is 16 amino acids long. For the CDR3, the DNA is TGTGCCAGCAGTGTGGCGGCAGGGCTGAACACCGGGGAGCTGTTTTTT. It is translated as CASSVAAGLNTGELFF.

The V call is TRBV11-2, the J call TRBJ2-2, with D possibly matching TRBD1 (6 bases). The CDR3 is 14 amino acids. The germline V gene has CDR1 SGHAT and CDR2 FQNNGV. The V and J ends lost 1 base and 5 bases respectively, with 8 bases between them. This CDR3 reads CASSLVRGTGELFF. The CDR3 nucleotides are TGTGCCAGCAGCTTAGTCAGGGGTACCGGGGAGCTGTTTTTT.

The chain recombines TRBV5-1 with TRBJ1-2; possibly TRBD1 for D (5 bases). This CDR3 has 14 amino acids. V was shortened by 5 bases and J by 6 bases, with 17 bases between the two germline ends. CDR1 is SGHRS, CDR2 YFSETQ, per germline. CDR3 residues: CASSSQGFSDGYTF. For the CDR3, the DNA is TGCGCCAGCAGTTCTCAGGGTTTTTCCGATGGCTACACCTTC. Based on the CDR3 plus reference TRBV5-1 and TRBJ1-2, the full variable domain is KAGVTQTPRYLIKTRGQQVTLSCSPISGHRSVSWYQQTPGQGLQFLFEYFSETQRNKGNFPGRFSGRQFSNSRSEMNVSTLELGDSALYLCASSSQGFSDGYTFGSGTRLTVV.

The gene calls are TRBV5-1 and TRBJ1-1, with D possibly TRBD1 on 6 matching bases. The germline V and J ends were trimmed by 4 bases and 1 base, with 14 bases remaining between them. There are 15 residues in the CDR3. Per germline, CDR1 SGHRS and CDR2 YFSETQ. The CDR3 DNA is TGCGCCAGCAGCCCCTCGCGGGGGGCGAACACTGAAGCTTTCTTT. Protein product: CASSPSRGANTEAFF. The whole variable domain, remainder taken from reference TRBV5-1 and TRBJ1-1, is KAGVTQTPRYLIKTRGQQVTLSCSPISGHRSVSWYQQTPGQGLQFLFEYFSETQRNKGNFPGRFSGRQFSNSRSEMNVSTLELGDSALYLCASSPSRGANTEAFFGQGTRLTVV.

This clone was detected only a few times. The chain is built from TRBV7-2 and TRBJ2-7; 7 positions match TRBD2. The V segment lost 5 bases and the J segment 12 bases; nucleotides outside the gene matches: 10. The germline V gene encodes CDR1 SGHTA and CDR2 FQGNSA. CDR3 length: 12 residues. As DNA, the CDR3 is TGTGCCAGCAGCCCCGGACTAGAGTTCCTGTACTTC. Its translation is CASSPGLEFLYF.

The chain employs TRBV29-1 and TRBJ1-1, with 7 bases fitting TRBD1. This CDR3 contains 14 residues. Germline V gene lookup returns CDR1 SQVTM and CDR2 ANQGSEA. Trimming cost V 4 bases and J 1 base; bases outside gene matches: 6. The CDR3 sequence is CSVVGWTGNTEAFF. The CDR3 DNA reads as TGCAGCGTTGTGGGTTGGACAGGGAACACTGAAGCTTTCTTT.

For the CDR3, the DNA is TGTGCCAGCAGCGAAGACAGGAGGAACACCGGGGAGCTGTTTTTT. The encoded protein is CASSEDRRNTGELFF. V usage is TRBV11-3 and J usage is TRBJ2-2; D is perhaps TRBD1 (6 bases). The germline V gene encodes CDR1 SGHNT and CDR2 YENEEA. With 5 bases removed from V and 1 base from J, the gap between germline ends came to 11 bases. CDR3 size: 15 residues. The full variable domain, rest sourced from reference TRBV11-3 and TRBJ2-2, is EAGVVQSPRYKIIEKKQPVAFWCNPISGHNTLYWYLQNLGQGPELLIRYENEEAVDDSQLPKDRFSAERLKGVDSTLKIQPAELGDSAVYLCASSEDRRNTGELFFGEGSRLTVL.

The J gene is TRBJ1-1, the V gene TRBV29-1; D is unclear. Germline CDR1 is SQVTM and CDR2 is ANQGSEA. V dropped 4 bases and J dropped 4 bases, with 13 bases sitting between them. The CDR3 contains 13 residues. CDR3 loop: CSVVRRLSTEAFF. In DNA, the CDR3 is TGCAGCGTTGTTAGACGGTTATCCACTGAAGCTTTCTTT.

The chain employs TRBV5-1 and TRBJ1-4, with D possibly matching TRBD1 (6 bases). The germline V gene has CDR1 SGHRS and CDR2 YFSETQ. The V end was cut by 5 bases, the J end by 4 bases, with 18 bases between. The CDR3 is 16 residues long. Here the CDR3 reads CASRGTSSRGNEKLFF. The CDR3 DNA sequence: TGCGCCAGCAGGGGGACATCCTCTCGGGGTAATGAAAAACTGTTTTTT. Using reference TRBV5-1 and TRBJ1-4 for the parts outside the CDR3, the full variable domain is KAGVTQTPRYLIKTRGQQVTLSCSPISGHRSVSWYQQTPGQGLQFLFEYFSETQRNKGNFPGRFSGRQFSNSRSEMNVSTLELGDSALYLCASRGTSSRGNEKLFFGSGTQLSVL.

The J gene is TRBJ2-5, the V gene TRBV6-1; D gene ambiguous. The better agreement between TRBJ2-7 and the DNA end casts doubt on the J call. The CDR3 runs to 11 residues. CDR1 is MNHNS and CDR2 is SASEGT in the germline V gene. As DNA, the CDR3 is TGTGCCAGCAGTGTAGTCTACGAGCAGTACTTC. Its protein is CASSVVYEQYF.

The chain uses TRBV28 and TRBJ2-2, with D possibly TRBD2 on 5 matching bases. Per germline, CDR1 MDHEN and CDR2 SYDVKM. The CDR3 is 14 amino acids. Trimming left V 10 bases short and J 3 bases short, with 15 bases between. CDR3 sequence reads: CAILGRAYTGELFF. CDR3 bases: TGTGCCATCTTAGGGAGAGCTTACACCGGGGAGCTGTTTTTT.

V is TRBV19 and J is TRBJ1-5; D not certain. Trimming removed 0 bases at V and 2 bases at J, with 11 bases between. Germline-derived CDR1 and CDR2 are LNHDA and SQIVND (reference sequence). The CDR3 contains 16 residues. CDR3 in DNA: TGTGCCAGTAGTATAGAGGGGATGGGCGGCAATCAGCCCCAGCATTTT. Residues: CASSIEGMGGNQPQHF.

V is TRBV7-3 and J is TRBJ2-7; 7 positions agree with TRBD1. V dropped 5 bases and J dropped 2; count of bases not matched to a gene: 6. CDR3 size: 14 residues. The germline gives CDR1 SGHTA, CDR2 FQGTGA. The CDR3 region is CASSPQGSAYEQYF. The CDR3 coding sequence is TGTGCCAGCAGCCCACAGGGGAGTGCCTACGAGCAGTACTTC.

This chain uses TRBV7-6 with TRBJ1-3; D is ambiguous. V was cut by 1 base and J by 1 base, with 8 bases left in between. The CDR3 is 15 amino acids. CDR1 is SGHVS and CDR2 is FNYEAQ in the germline V gene. For the CDR3, the DNA is TGTGCCAGCAGCTTAGAAAAGGGTTCTGGAAACACCATATATTTT. Amino acids: CASSLEKGSGNTIYF.

The chain couples TRBV29-1 to TRBJ1-2, with D hard to call. The CDR3 extends over 13 amino acids. Germline V gives CDR1 SQVTM, CDR2 ANQGSEA. Trimming took 8 bases from V and 4 from J, leaving 17 bases between them. The CDR3 DNA is TGCAGCACCACCGGTTGGACGGCCTATGGCTACACCTTC. It codes for CSTTGWTAYGYTF.

The chain uses TRBV6-5 and TRBJ1-2; D is unresolved. V gave up 1 base and J gave up 4 bases, with 10 bases separating them. Germline V gene lookup returns CDR1 MNHEY and CDR2 SVGAGI. The CDR3 totals 14 residues. CDR3 nucleotide sequence: TGTGCCAGCAGTTACTATGGGGAGGGCTATGGCTACACCTTC. This codes for CASSYYGEGYGYTF.

This chain joins TRBV30 and TRBJ1-2, with D possibly matching TRBD1 (5 bases). V was shortened by 5 bases and J by 2 bases, with 12 bases between the two germline ends. Germline CDR1 GTSNPN, CDR2 SVGIG (reference sequence). CDR3 size: 13 residues. CDR3 nucleotide sequence: TGTGCCTGGGACTCGGGGGAAAACTATGGCTACACCTTC. Protein: CAWDSGENYGYTF.

The V gene is TRBV15, the J gene TRBJ1-6; possibly TRBD1 for D (5 bases). V was trimmed by 4 bases and J by 3 bases, leaving 10 bases between them. CDR1 LNHNV and CDR2 YYDKDF come from the germline V gene (reference sequence). The CDR3 loop spans 15 amino acids. The CDR3 DNA sequence: TGTGCCACCAGCATGGGGCAGTTCTATAATTCACCCCTCCACTTT. The encoded protein is CATSMGQFYNSPLHF.

This clone has a handful of counts. V and J are TRBV7-9 and TRBJ1-1; D call uncertain. V lost 1 base and J 12 bases, leaving 6 bases between the germline ends. The germline gives CDR1 SEHNR, CDR2 FQNEAQ (reference sequence). The CDR3 runs 10 residues. The CDR3 is CASSLVRTFF. The CDR3, as DNA: TGTGCCAGCAGCTTAGTACGAACTTTCTTT.

The chain joins TRBV30 to TRBJ1-2; no firm D call. Germline V lookup: CDR1 GTSNPN, CDR2 SVGIG (reference sequence). The CDR3 covers 14 residues. The V end lost 0 bases, the J end lost 7 bases, and 15 bases lay between the germline ends. In nucleotides, the CDR3 is TGTGCCTGGAGTGTACTCAGGCTCTCCCTTGGCTACACCTTC. It yields the protein CAWSVLRLSLGYTF.

The gene calls are TRBV19 and TRBJ1-4; 7 bases are a match to TRBD1. V lost 3 bases, J lost 7 bases, and 8 bases stayed unmatched. This CDR3 contains 15 residues. Germline V gene data show CDR1 as LNHDA and CDR2 as SQIVND (reference sequence). The CDR3 coding sequence is TGTGCCAGTAGTATCACAGGGGATGGGCGTGAAAAACTGTTTTTT. It codes for CASSITGDGREKLFF.

The gene calls are TRBV6-4 and TRBJ2-7; 12 nucleotides match TRBD2. The CDR3 contains 14 residues. Per germline, CDR1 MRHNA and CDR2 SNTAGT. J was trimmed by 4 bases and V by 4 bases; bases with no gene match: 2. The DNA of the CDR3 is TGTGCCAGCAGTGCTAGCGGGGGGGCGTACGAGCAGTACTTC. The encoded protein is CASSASGGAYEQYF.

Only a few counts were recorded for this clone. The J gene is TRBJ1-1, the V gene TRBV2; D is perhaps TRBD1 (5 bases). Germline CDR1 and CDR2: SNHLY and FYNNEI. The germline V and J ends were trimmed by 6 bases and 3 bases, with 11 bases remaining between them. The length of the CDR3 is 13 residues. CDR3 residues: CASRFGADTEAFF. The CDR3 bases are TGTGCCAGCAGGTTCGGGGCGGACACTGAAGCTTTCTTT. Together with reference TRBV2 and TRBJ1-1, the CDR3 gives the full variable domain: EPEVTQTPSHQVTQMGQEVILRCVPISNHLYFYWYRQILGQKVEFLVSFYNNEISEKSEIFDDQFSVERPDGSNFTLKIRSTKLEDSAMYFCASRFGADTEAFFGQGTRLTVV.

By frequency in the sample, this clone is medium-sized. This chain connects TRBV7-6 to TRBJ2-1, with a tentative D call TRBD2 (5 bases). The V end lost 4 bases, the J end lost 8 bases, and 18 bases lay between the germline ends. Germline V gives CDR1 SGHVS, CDR2 FNYEAQ. The CDR3 is 15 residues long. As DNA, the CDR3 is TGTGCCAGCAGCTCAACGGGATACGCGGGCGATGAGCAGTTCTTC. The encoded protein is CASSSTGYAGDEQFF.

V usage is TRBV5-1 and J usage is TRBJ2-7; D may be TRBD2 (5 bases). Looked up from germline, CDR1 is SGHRS and CDR2 is YFSETQ. Trimming stripped 0 bases from V and 7 bases from J, with 20 bases between. The length of the CDR3 is 16 residues. The CDR3 region has the DNA TGCGCCAGCAGCTTGGAGGGCAGGCCTCCTTCGGGGGAGCAGTACTTC. Translating gives CASSLEGRPPSGEQYF. The full variable domain, rest sourced from reference TRBV5-1 and TRBJ2-7, is KAGVTQTPRYLIKTRGQQVTLSCSPISGHRSVSWYQQTPGQGLQFLFEYFSETQRNKGNFPGRFSGRQFSNSRSEMNVSTLELGDSALYLCASSLEGRPPSGEQYFGPGTRLTVT.

The chain uses TRBV20-1 and TRBJ2-1; possibly TRBD2 for D (5 bases). The germline V and J ends were trimmed by 2 bases and 7 bases, with 6 bases remaining between them. The CDR3 has 11 residues. Germline CDR1 reads DFQATT; CDR2 reads SNEGSKA (reference sequence). The CDR3 bases are TGCAGTGCTAGATCGGGGAATGAGCAGTTCTTC. This sequence encodes CSARSGNEQFF.

This clone was counted a single time. The V gene is TRBV9, the J gene TRBJ2-1, with 8 positions matching TRBD1. Trimming at V came to 3 bases and at J to 9 bases, leaving 8 bases not matched to a gene. The CDR3 totals 14 residues. Germline V lookup: CDR1 SGDLS, CDR2 YYNGEE. The CDR3 reads CASSERLGQGEQFF. CDR3 DNA: TGTGCCAGCAGCGAGCGACTAGGACAGGGTGAGCAGTTCTTC.

The chain links TRBV19 to TRBJ2-7; D gene uncertain. The germline V and J ends were trimmed by 3 bases and 1 base, with 10 bases remaining between them. CDR1 and CDR2 (germline): LNHDA, SQIVND (reference sequence). The CDR3 is 14 amino acids. The CDR3 DNA follows: TGTGCCAGTAGTATCCAGGTTAGTTCCTACGAGCAGTACTTC. The encoded protein is CASSIQVSSYEQYF.

The V and J genes are TRBV5-1 and TRBJ2-3; possibly TRBD2 for D (6 bases). The CDR3 has 16 residues. Trimming shortened V by 4 bases and J by 0 bases, and 15 bases separated the two germline ends. The V gene's germline CDR1 is SGHRS and CDR2 YFSETQ. CDR3 in amino acids: CASSPGGTLSTDTQYF. The CDR3 DNA reads as TGCGCCAGCAGCCCCGGGGGAACACTAAGCACAGATACGCAGTATTTT. The complete variable domain, with remaining parts taken from reference TRBV5-1 and TRBJ2-3, reads KAGVTQTPRYLIKTRGQQVTLSCSPISGHRSVSWYQQTPGQGLQFLFEYFSETQRNKGNFPGRFSGRQFSNSRSEMNVSTLELGDSALYLCASSPGGTLSTDTQYFGPGTRLTVL.

The CDR3 nucleotides read TGCGCCAGCAGCATGGGACAAGTCTATGGCTACACCTTC. Its translation is CASSMGQVYGYTF. The chain has TRBV5-1 and TRBJ1-2, with TRBD1 as a possible D gene (6 bases). V was cut by 4 bases and J by 4 bases, with 11 bases left in between. Germline CDR1 SGHRS, CDR2 YFSETQ. CDR3 length equals 13 residues.

The chain is built from TRBV5-1 and TRBJ1-2; D gene uncertain. The CDR3 extends over 14 amino acids. CDR1 and CDR2 from the germline V gene are SGHRS and YFSETQ. Trimming shortened V by 1 base and J by 3 bases, and 10 bases separated the two germline ends. The chain's CDR3 is CASSLLGKDYGYTF. The CDR3 DNA follows: TGCGCCAGCAGCTTGCTGGGGAAAGACTATGGCTACACCTTC. Variable domain in full (rest from reference TRBV5-1 and TRBJ1-2): KAGVTQTPRYLIKTRGQQVTLSCSPISGHRSVSWYQQTPGQGLQFLFEYFSETQRNKGNFPGRFSGRQFSNSRSEMNVSTLELGDSALYLCASSLLGKDYGYTFGSGTRLTVV.

This chain uses TRBV7-9 with TRBJ2-4; 7 nucleotides align to TRBD2. In germline, CDR1 is SEHNR, CDR2 FQNEAQ (reference sequence). With V trimmed by 5 bases and J by 1 base, 8 bases remained unmatched. The CDR3 runs to 16 residues. The CDR3 DNA follows: TGTGCCAGCAGCCCCCGGGAGGCGGGGGCCAAAAACATTCAGTACTTC. Encoded protein: CASSPREAGAKNIQYF.